Shown below are 5 T cell receptor beta chains from a single sample sequenced in a study of liver allograft versus peripheral blood T cells. As for the study in general: In transplanted livers, T cell receptor repertoires were compared with those found in the recipients' peripheral blood.

A single record per CDR3 protein comes from TCRdb applying MiXCR to the reads. This table holds 8,900 or so distinct CDR3 sequences, around 20% found once. These receptor sequences come from a human patient who had a liver transplant. Among the T cells, some may be from the graft donor.

Comment on this clonotype: A read error is the likely source, as a far larger clone sits one nucleotide away. The chain uses TRBV6-2 or TRBV6-3 and TRBJ2-1; D unclear. Germline V CDR1 and CDR2: MNHEY, SVGEGT. Trimming stripped 5 bases from V and 4 bases from J, with 18 bases between. The CDR3 spans 16 residues. The CDR3 DNA reads as TGTGCCAGCAGTGGAGCGTCTCGGACCGTATACAATGAGCAGTTCTTC. Residues: CASSGASRTVYNEQFF.

V and J are TRBV29-1 and TRBJ1-4, with D maybe TRBD1 (6 bases). CDR1 and CDR2 from the germline V gene are SQVTM and ANQGSEA. Trimming removed 6 bases at V and 1 base at J, with 9 bases between. CDR3 size: 13 residues. The CDR3 region has the DNA TGCAGCGTCGCCAGGGGAACTAATGAAAAACTGTTTTTT. Residues: CSVARGTNEKLFF.

In this sample, this clonotype turned up many times. The CDR3 nucleotides read TGTGCCAGCAGCTCATCCGGGACAGCCCAAGAGACCCAGTACTTC. This gives the protein CASSSSGTAQETQYF. The chain carries TRBV7-2 and TRBJ2-5, with 7 bases lining up with TRBD1. Germline CDR1 reads SGHTA; CDR2 reads FQGNSA. The length of the CDR3 is 15 residues. With 4 bases clipped from V and 1 base from J, the junction kept 6 bases outside the gene matches.

This clonotype is medium-sized within its sample. A junction boundary mismatches the germline segment, possibly from a read error. J is TRBJ1-6 and V is TRBV6-5, with 9 positions matching TRBD1. This CDR3 has 17 amino acids. Germline loops: CDR1 MNHEY, CDR2 SVGAGI. The CDR3 DNA sequence: TGTGCCAGCAGTTACCTCTTTGGGACAGGGTATAGTTCACCCCTCCACTTT. This gives the protein CASSYLFGTGYSSPLHF.

This clonotype rates as medium-sized. The rearrangement links TRBV19 to TRBJ2-7; 9 nucleotides line up with TRBD1. Germline-derived CDR1 and CDR2 are LNHDA and SQIVND (reference sequence). The CDR3 has 16 residues. V dropped 4 bases and J dropped 2; count of bases not matched to a gene: 9. The CDR3 loop reads CASSRPGQGSTYEQYF. CDR3 nucleotide sequence: TGTGCCAGTAGTAGACCGGGACAGGGTTCAACCTACGAGCAGTACTTC.